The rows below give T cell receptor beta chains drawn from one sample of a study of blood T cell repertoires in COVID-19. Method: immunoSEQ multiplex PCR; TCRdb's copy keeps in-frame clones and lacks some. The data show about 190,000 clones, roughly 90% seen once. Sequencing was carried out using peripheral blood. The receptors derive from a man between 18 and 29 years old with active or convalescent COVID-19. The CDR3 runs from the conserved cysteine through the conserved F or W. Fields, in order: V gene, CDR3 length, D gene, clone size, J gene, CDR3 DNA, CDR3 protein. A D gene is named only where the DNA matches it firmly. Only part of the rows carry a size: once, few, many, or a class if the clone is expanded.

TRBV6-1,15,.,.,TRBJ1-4,TGTGCCAGCAGTGAGGCCGCCCACCTGGGGCGGAAACTGTTTTTT,CASSEAAHLGRKLFF
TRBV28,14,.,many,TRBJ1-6,TGTGCCAGCAGTTTAACACAGAATAATTCACCCCTCCACTTT,CASSLTQNNSPLHF
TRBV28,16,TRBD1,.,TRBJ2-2,TGTGCCAGCAGTGAATATAGGGCAGGGGGCCTCGGGGAGCTGTTTTTT,CASSEYRAGGLGELFF
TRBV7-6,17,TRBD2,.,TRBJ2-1,TGTGCCAGCAGCTTAGCAGGACTAGGCACCTCCTACAATGAGCAGTTCTTC,CASSLAGLGTSYNEQFF
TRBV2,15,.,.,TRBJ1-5,TGTGCCAGCAGTGAAGCGGGGATGGGGGCTCAGCCCCAGCATTTT,CASSEAGMGAQPQHF
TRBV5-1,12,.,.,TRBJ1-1,TGCGCCAGCAGCATCAGGGGAACTGAAGCTTTCTTT,CASSIRGTEAFF
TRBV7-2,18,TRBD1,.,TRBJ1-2,TGTGCCAGCAGCTTAGGGGGACAGGGGTTGGCTCTCGTCTATGGCTACACCTTC,CASSLGGQGLALVYGYTF
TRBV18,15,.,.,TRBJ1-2,TGTGCCAGCTCACCTACTTCAGGGACTAACTATGGCTACACCTTC,CASSPTSGTNYGYTF
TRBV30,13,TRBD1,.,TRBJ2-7,TGTGCCTGGAGTTTCCGGGACAGTGGCGAGCAGTACTTC,CAWSFRDSGEQYF
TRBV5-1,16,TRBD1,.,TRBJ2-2,TGCGCCAGCAGCTTTGGGGACAGGGGCAACACCGGGGAGCTGTTTTTT,CASSFGDRGNTGELFF
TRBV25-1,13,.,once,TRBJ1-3,TGTGCCAGCAGTGTAGCCTCAGGAAACACCATATATTTT,CASSVASGNTIYF
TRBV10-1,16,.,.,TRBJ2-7,TGCGCCAGCAGTGACCCCGAGAGGGGGGACTACTACGAGCAGTACTTC,CASSDPERGDYYEQYF
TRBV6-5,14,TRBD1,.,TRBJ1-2,TGTGCCAGCAGTTACTCGGGACAGAACTATGGCTACACCTTC,CASSYSGQNYGYTF
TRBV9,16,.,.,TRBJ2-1,TGTGCCAGCAGCGTAGGGAACACTCATTCAGGCGATGAGCAGTTCTTC,CASSVGNTHSGDEQFF
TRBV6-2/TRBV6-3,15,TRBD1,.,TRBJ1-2,TGTGCCAGCAGTTACTCAGGACAGGAGTTCTATGGCTACACCTTC,CASSYSGQEFYGYTF
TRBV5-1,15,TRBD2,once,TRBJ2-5,TGCGCCAGCACCAACCGTCCGGGGGGTAGTGAGACCCAGTACTTC,CASTNRPGGSETQYF
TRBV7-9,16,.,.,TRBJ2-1,TGTGCCAGCAGCTTATCTTCTCATGCAGGAAAAAACGAGCAGTTCTTC,CASSLSSHAGKNEQFF
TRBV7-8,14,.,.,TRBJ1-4,TGTGCCAGCAGCCCCGACAGGCCTTATGAAAAACTGTTTTTT,CASSPDRPYEKLFF
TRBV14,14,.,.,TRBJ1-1,TGTGCCAGCAGCCAAGAACAGATAGGCACTGAAGCTTTCTTT,CASSQEQIGTEAFF
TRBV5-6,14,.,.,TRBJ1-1,TGTGCCAGCACTAAGCGTGTACATAACACTGAAGCTTTCTTT,CASTKRVHNTEAFF
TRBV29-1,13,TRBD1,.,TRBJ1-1,TGCAGCGTATACAGGGGGGCGAACACTGAAGCTTTCTTT,CSVYRGANTEAFF
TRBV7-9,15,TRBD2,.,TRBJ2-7,TGTGCCAGCAGCTTAGCGATGAGCGGGAGGGCCGATTTGTACTTC,CASSLAMSGRADLYF
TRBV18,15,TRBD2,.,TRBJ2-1,TGTGCCAGCTCACCACCACTAGCGGGAGTGAGGGAGCAGTTCTTC,CASSPPLAGVREQFF
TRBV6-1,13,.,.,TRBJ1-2,TGTGCCAGCAGTGAGTCAGGGGCGGGCGGCTACACCTTC,CASSESGAGGYTF
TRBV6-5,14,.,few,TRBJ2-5,TGTGCCAGCAGTTACTCGGGGGGGCGGGAGACCCAGTACTTC,CASSYSGGRETQYF
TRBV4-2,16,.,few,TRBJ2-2,TGTGCCAGCAGCCAACAACCCGGGGGGCGCACCGGGGAGCTGTTTTTT,CASSQQPGGRTGELFF
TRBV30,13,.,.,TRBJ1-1,TGTGCCTGGAATTGGCGGCAGAACACTGAAGCTTTCTTT,CAWNWRQNTEAFF
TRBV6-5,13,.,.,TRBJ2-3,TGTGCCAGCAGTTACGACAGGACAGATACGCAGTATTTT,CASSYDRTDTQYF
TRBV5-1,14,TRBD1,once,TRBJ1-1,TGCGCCAGCAGCCGGGGACAGGGGGATGGTGAAGCTTTCTTT,CASSRGQGDGEAFF
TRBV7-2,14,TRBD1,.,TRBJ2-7,TGTGCCAGCAGCTCGACAGGGGGCTTGCGAGAGCAGTACTTC,CASSSTGGLREQYF
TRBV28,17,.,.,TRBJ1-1,TGTGCCAGCACCCTAGATCTTGACCCCAGGGGCGTCACTGAAGCTTTCTTT,CASTLDLDPRGVTEAFF
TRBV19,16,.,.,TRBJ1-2,TGTGCCAGTAGTATTTCGGTGCGGGTAGGCGGCTATGGCTACACCTTC,CASSISVRVGGYGYTF
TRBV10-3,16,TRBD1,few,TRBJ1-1,TGTGCCATGCGGGAGAGGACAGGGATTGGAAACACTGAAGCTTTCTTT,CAMRERTGIGNTEAFF
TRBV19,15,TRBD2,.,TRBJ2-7,TGTGCCAGTAGTCCGGGACTAGCGGGGTACTACGAGCAGTACTTC,CASSPGLAGYYEQYF
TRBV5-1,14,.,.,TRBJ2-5,TGCGCCAGCAGCTGGGGCGGGGCGAAAGAGACCCAGTACTTC,CASSWGGAKETQYF
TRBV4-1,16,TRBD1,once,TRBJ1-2,TGCGCCAGCAGCCCACAGGGGGGCGAGAAATTTAGGGGCTACACCTTC,CASSPQGGEKFRGYTF
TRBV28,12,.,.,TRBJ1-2,TGTGCCAGCACCTGGAGCGGGCATGGCTACACCTTC,CASTWSGHGYTF
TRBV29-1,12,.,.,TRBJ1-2,TGCAGCGTTGAGGCAGGGTCCTATGGCTACACCTTC,CSVEAGSYGYTF
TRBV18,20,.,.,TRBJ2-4,TGTGCCAGCTCACCACCGCGGCAGACCGAACCTAAAATAGCCAAAAACATTCAGTACTTC,CASSPPRQTEPKIAKNIQYF
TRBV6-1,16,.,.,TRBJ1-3,TGTGCCAGCAGTGGTCAGGTTAGGGGCTCTGGAAACACCATATATTTT,CASSGQVRGSGNTIYF
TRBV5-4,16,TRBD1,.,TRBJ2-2,TGTGCCAGCAGCTTGCCCGACAGGGCCCTCACCGGGGAGCTGTTTTTT,CASSLPDRALTGELFF
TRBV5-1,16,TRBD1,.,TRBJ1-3,TGCGCCAGCAGCCCCCGGGACAGCGACTCTGGAAACACCATATATTTT,CASSPRDSDSGNTIYF
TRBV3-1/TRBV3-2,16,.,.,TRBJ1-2,TGTGCCAGCAGCCGGAGCAGGGGTCTTACACTCTATGGCTACACCTTC,CASSRSRGLTLYGYTF
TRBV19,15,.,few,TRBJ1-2,TGTGCCAGTAGTATAGAACGGACCGGGGGAAATGGCTACACCTTC,CASSIERTGGNGYTF
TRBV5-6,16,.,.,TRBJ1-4,TGTGCCAGCAGCTCTAACCAAGGGGTGGCTAATGAAAAACTGTTTTTT,CASSSNQGVANEKLFF
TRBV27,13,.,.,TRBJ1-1,TGTGCCAGCAGTTTAAGGCAGGACACTGAAGCTTTCTTT,CASSLRQDTEAFF
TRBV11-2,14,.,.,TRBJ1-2,TGTGCCAGCAGCTTAGATGCGGGGGGCGATGGCTACACCTTC,CASSLDAGGDGYTF
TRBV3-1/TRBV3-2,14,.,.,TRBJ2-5,TGTGCCAGCAGCCAAGATCTGGGCACGGAGACCCAGTACTTC,CASSQDLGTETQYF
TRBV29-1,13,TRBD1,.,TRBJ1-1,TGCAGCGTTGTAATTACAACAGGGGCTGAAGCTTTCTTT,CSVVITTGAEAFF
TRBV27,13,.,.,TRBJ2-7,TGTGCCAGCAGTTTTAGACTAGGCTACGAGCAGTACTTC,CASSFRLGYEQYF
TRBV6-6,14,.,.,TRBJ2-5,TGTGCCAGCAGGAACAGCTGGGAGCGAGAGACCCAGTACTTC,CASRNSWERETQYF